Given below is one T cell receptor beta chain in context. The CDR3 extends over 13 amino acids. Germline V gives CDR1 MNHEY, CDR2 SMNVEV (reference sequence). The V end was cut by 6 bases, the J end by 4 bases, with 13 bases between. The data belong to a study of siplizumab effects on memory and regulatory T cells. This table comes from immunoSEQ multiplex PCR, and its TCRdb copy is limited to in-frame clones, with some not included. In the table there are approximately 94,000 clones, around 90% of which are singletons. The sequenced sample consisted of CD4+ T cells sorted from blood. The TCR was taken from a human donor in good health. The chain couples TRBV27 to TRBJ2-7, with D uncertain. CDR3 loop: CASSRNGLYEQYF. The CDR3 bases are TGTGCCAGCAGCCGAAACGGTCTTTACGAGCAGTACTTC.